One and the same sample provided the 21 T cell receptor beta chains below, sequenced in a study of PD-L1 blockade in urothelial cancer. TCRdb keeps only in-frame clones here, not all; method: immunoSEQ multiplex PCR. The sample has 65,000 to 80,000 clones; 85% to 90% are singletons. Stated time point: pretreatment peripheral blood. This specimen consisted of PBMCs, obtained around atezolizumab (anti-PD-L1) treatment. These receptors were collected from a man between 65 and 79 years old with urothelial cancer.

This chain uses TRBV9 with TRBJ2-5; 13 bases align to TRBD2. J gave up 2 bases and V 4 bases, and 2 bases lay outside the gene matches. CDR3 length equals 15 residues. CDR1 is SGDLS and CDR2 is YYNGEE in the germline V gene. The CDR3 is CASSRLAGGQETQYF. CDR3 nucleotides: TGTGCCAGCAGCAGACTAGCGGGAGGACAAGAGACCCAGTACTTC.

V is TRBV6-6 and J is TRBJ1-1; D not certain. With 6 bases removed from V and 3 bases from J, the gap between germline ends came to 14 bases. In germline, CDR1 is MNHNY, CDR2 SVGAGI (reference sequence). This CDR3 comprises 14 residues. The CDR3 loop is CASRPPGSDTEAFF. CDR3 DNA sequence: TGTGCCAGCAGGCCCCCTGGCAGCGACACTGAAGCTTTCTTT.

The chain's CDR3 is CASWASYEQYF. The DNA for the CDR3 is TGTGCCAGCTGGGCGAGCTACGAGCAGTACTTC. V is TRBV28 and J is TRBJ2-7; D is unresolved. The CDR3 is made up of 11 amino acids. V was pared by 8 bases and J by 3 bases, with 8 bases between. Germline-derived CDR1 and CDR2 are MDHEN and SYDVKM.

This clone has a single count. The rearrangement joins TRBV6-1 to TRBJ1-4, with a tentative D call TRBD1 (6 bases). Germline CDR1 is MNHNS and CDR2 is SASEGT. V dropped 8 bases and J dropped 8 bases, with 15 bases sitting between them. The CDR3 has 13 residues. The CDR3 DNA reads as TGTGCCAGCGGGAGGGGGAGGGCAGAAAAACTGTTTTTT. Protein sequence: CASGRGRAEKLFF.

The chain joins TRBV14 to TRBJ2-7; the match to TRBD1 covers 7 bases. This CDR3 region has 15 residues. Germline assignment: CDR1 SGHDN and CDR2 FVKESK. V was clipped by 1 base and J by 4 bases; unmatched bases: 7. The CDR3 sequence is CASSQVAGQAYEQYF. In DNA form, the CDR3 reads TGTGCCAGCAGCCAAGTAGCAGGACAGGCTTACGAGCAGTACTTC.

J is TRBJ2-1 and V is TRBV2; TRBD1 aligns across 9 bases. V dropped 10 bases and J dropped 7; count of bases not matched to a gene: 14. Germline-derived CDR1 and CDR2 are SNHLY and FYNNEI. The CDR3 length is 15 residues. CDR3 in DNA: TGTGCCACCCGACAGGGGGAAATTGTAAAGAATGAGCAGTTCTTC. Translating it yields CATRQGEIVKNEQFF.

V and J are TRBV28 and TRBJ2-5; maybe TRBD2 (5 bases). CDR1 is MDHEN, CDR2 SYDVKM, per germline. The V end was cut by 3 bases, the J end by 1 base, with 18 bases between. The CDR3 sequence is 17 residues long. CDR3 nucleotides: TGTGCCAGCAGTTTCCCCTTGGGATCCGGGGTCCAAGAGACCCAGTACTTC. It encodes CASSFPLGSGVQETQYF.

The V call is TRBV30, the J call TRBJ2-1, with a possible D match to TRBD2 (6 bases). Germline V gene lookup returns CDR1 GTSNPN and CDR2 SVGIG (reference sequence). This CDR3 comprises 12 residues. The V end lost 2 bases, the J end lost 9 bases, and 11 bases lay between the germline ends. The DNA of the CDR3 is TGTGCCTGGAGTTTTATAGCGGTTGAGCAGTTCTTC. Translating gives CAWSFIAVEQFF.

This clone came up once. The gene calls are TRBV28 and TRBJ1-3, with TRBD1 identical over 9 bases. The V gene's germline CDR1 is MDHEN and CDR2 SYDVKM. The CDR3 loop spans 15 amino acids. V shed 7 bases and J 4 bases; nucleotides not matched to a gene: 8. The CDR3: CASNPGQGSGNTIYF. The CDR3 DNA is TGTGCCAGCAATCCAGGACAGGGGTCGGGAAACACCATATATTTT.

The chain joins TRBV6-1 to TRBJ2-3; 8 nucleotides line up with TRBD2. V trimming: 9 bases; J trimming: 2 bases; junction bases outside the gene matches: 7. CDR3 size: 14 residues. The germline CDR1 and CDR2 sequences are MNHNS and SASEGT. CDR3 sequence (DNA): TGTGCCAGTTCACGTAGCGGGAACACAGATACGCAGTATTTT. This gives the protein CASSRSGNTDTQYF.

The chain uses TRBV9 and TRBJ2-1, with D unclear. V shed 1 base and J shed 10 bases, with 12 bases lying between them. The CDR3 extends over 13 amino acids. CDR1 and CDR2 (germline): SGDLS, YYNGEE. This CDR3 reads CASSVTQFGEQFF. The CDR3, as DNA: TGTGCCAGCAGCGTAACCCAGTTTGGCGAGCAGTTCTTC.

This sequence joins TRBV30 and TRBJ2-7, with TRBD2 matching 9 bases. CDR1 is GTSNPN and CDR2 is SVGIG in the germline V gene (reference sequence). The CDR3 sequence is 12 residues long. V was clipped by 5 bases and J by 6 bases; unmatched bases: 5. The CDR3 nucleotides are TGTGCCTGGGCGGCGGGAGGGCCCGAGCAGTACTTC. Amino acid sequence: CAWAAGGPEQYF.

The gene calls are TRBV19 and TRBJ2-5; D is perhaps TRBD1 (5 bases). CDR1 and CDR2 from the germline V gene are LNHDA and SQIVND (reference sequence). Trimming removed 3 bases at V and 1 base at J, with 18 bases between. The CDR3 contains 17 residues. CDR3 region: CASSISRVRTLQETQYF. The CDR3 DNA is TGTGCCAGTAGTATCAGCAGGGTCCGCACCCTCCAAGAGACCCAGTACTTC.

The J gene is TRBJ1-1, the V gene TRBV5-4; 8 bases match TRBD1. The germline V gene encodes CDR1 SGHNT and CDR2 YYREEE (reference sequence). This CDR3 is 14 amino acids long. V shed 3 bases and J 1 base; nucleotides not matched to a gene: 2. The CDR3: CASSSRGPNTEAFF. In nucleotides, the CDR3 is TGTGCCAGCAGCTCCAGGGGGCCGAACACTGAAGCTTTCTTT.

This clone was detected only once. V and J are TRBV4-1 and TRBJ2-1; D gene ambiguous. The V gene's germline CDR1 is MGHRA and CDR2 YSYEKL. The V end was cut by 1 base, the J end by 0 bases, with 10 bases between. There are 16 residues in the CDR3. The CDR3 DNA follows: TGCGCCAGCAGCCAAGGGCGGCTGACCTCCTACAATGAGCAGTTCTTC. This codes for CASSQGRLTSYNEQFF.

The chain joins TRBV29-1 to TRBJ1-1; 7 bases line up with TRBD1. Germline V gene lookup returns CDR1 SQVTM and CDR2 ANQGSEA. The CDR3 extends over 15 amino acids. V trimming: 1 base; J trimming: 3 bases; junction bases outside the gene matches: 8. The CDR3 DNA reads as TGCAGCGTTGAAGGGAGACAGGGTAGCGACACTGAAGCTTTCTTT. This encodes CSVEGRQGSDTEAFF. Full variable domain (rest looked up from reference TRBV29-1 and TRBJ1-1): SAVISQKPSRDICQRGTSLTIQCQVDSQVTMMFWYRQQPGQSLTLIATANQGSEATYESGFVIDKFPISRPNLTFSTLTVSNMSPEDSSIYLCSVEGRQGSDTEAFFGQGTRLTVV.

The V and J genes are TRBV5-1 and TRBJ2-7, with TRBD1 matching 11 bases. This CDR3 has 15 amino acids. J gave up 3 bases and V 3 bases, and 5 bases lay outside the gene matches. Germline CDR1 SGHRS, CDR2 YFSETQ. The CDR3 region has the DNA TGCGCCAGCAGCTCGGGCGGGACAGGGGGCTACGAGCAGTACTTC. This sequence encodes CASSSGGTGGYEQYF.

The chain combines TRBV7-6 with TRBJ2-3; D is undetermined. This CDR3 has 12 amino acids. Germline-derived CDR1 and CDR2 are SGHVS and FNYEAQ. The ends were cut back, 5 bases at V and 6 bases at J, with 9 bases in the middle. The CDR3 region is CASSPKQDTQYF. The CDR3, as DNA: TGTGCCAGCAGCCCGAAACAGGATACGCAGTATTTT.

The genes are TRBV28 and TRBJ1-3, with 10 bases identical to TRBD1. V gave up 6 bases and J gave up 5 bases; unmatched junction bases: 4. The CDR3 has 14 amino acids. From germline, CDR1 is MDHEN and CDR2 SYDVKM. As DNA, the CDR3 is TGTGCCAGCAGCCAGGGACAGGGGAGAAACACCATATATTTT. Residues: CASSQGQGRNTIYF.

This clone has just one count. The chain carries TRBV7-3 and TRBJ2-1; TRBD2 agrees at 12 bases. V shed 4 bases and J 7 bases; nucleotides not matched to a gene: 17. Germline CDR1 reads SGHTA; CDR2 reads FQGTGA. The CDR3 totals 19 residues. CDR3 residues: CASSSGPSSGTSGFNEQFF. As DNA, the CDR3 is TGTGCCAGCAGCTCGGGACCCTCGAGCGGGACTAGCGGGTTTAATGAGCAGTTCTTC. Full variable domain (rest looked up from reference TRBV7-3 and TRBJ2-1): GAGVSQTPSNKVTEKGKYVELRCDPISGHTALYWYRQSLGQGPEFLIYFQGTGAADDSGLPNDRFFAVRPEGSVSTLKIQRTERGDSAVYLCASSSGPSSGTSGFNEQFFGPGTRLTVL.

This rearrangement joins TRBV9 to TRBJ2-3; 7 positions match TRBD2. The germline CDR1 and CDR2 sequences are SGDLS and YYNGEE. J gave up 7 bases and V 4 bases, and 9 bases lay outside the gene matches. The CDR3 is 14 amino acids. CDR3 loop: CASSPSGGDNTQYF. DNA for the CDR3: TGTGCCAGCAGCCCCTCTGGGGGGGATAATACGCAGTATTTT.